The 4 T cell receptor beta chains reported below all come from one sample, sequenced in a study of blood T cell dynamics during melanoma immunotherapy. Specified time point: week 3, after first cycle of checkpoint inhibitor. Clones were sequenced by immunoSEQ multiplex PCR, and TCRdb holds only the in-frame ones, with some missing. The data show around 9,000 clones, 70% to 90% seen once. Sequencing was performed on blood, taken from a patient treated with checkpoint blockade. These receptors were taken from a human donor with melanoma.

The chain uses TRBV2 and TRBJ2-7, with D unresolved. The CDR3 contains 13 residues. Germline assignment: CDR1 SNHLY and CDR2 FYNNEI. Deletions cut 6 bases from V and 5 bases from J, with 14 bases between. The CDR3 loop reads CASSHLASHEQYF. In DNA form, the CDR3 reads TGTGCCAGCAGCCACCTTGCGTCCCACGAGCAGTACTTC.

The V call is TRBV4-3, the J call TRBJ1-1, with D possibly matching TRBD1 (5 bases). This CDR3 is built from 12 residues. The V end lost 1 base, the J end lost 11 bases, and 11 bases lay between the germline ends. Germline V lookup: CDR1 LGHNA, CDR2 YSLEER. The CDR3 is CASSQAGGVAFF. CDR3 sequence (DNA): TGCGCCAGCAGCCAAGCCGGGGGAGTCGCTTTCTTT.

The chain links TRBV7-9 to TRBJ1-2, with D maybe TRBD1 (5 bases). The CDR3 length is 14 residues. Trimming pared 2 bases from V and 2 bases from J, leaving 9 bases between. Germline CDR1 SEHNR, CDR2 FQNEAQ (reference sequence). The CDR3 is CASSLNRPNYGYTF. In DNA form, the CDR3 reads TGTGCCAGCAGCTTAAACAGGCCCAACTATGGCTACACCTTC.

The rearrangement joins TRBV19 to TRBJ2-1; weak D call: TRBD1 (6 bases). Per germline, CDR1 LNHDA and CDR2 SQIVND (reference sequence). Trimming pared 5 bases from V and 2 bases from J, leaving 16 bases between. The CDR3 consists of 16 residues. CDR3 loop: CASSPQLGHTYNEQFF. CDR3 DNA: TGTGCCAGTAGTCCTCAGCTGGGACATACCTACAATGAGCAGTTCTTC.